The 30 T cell receptor beta chains reported below all come from one sample, sequenced in a study of graft-versus-host responses after intestinal transplantation. Produced via immunoSEQ multiplex PCR; TCRdb's table is partial and in-frame only. The table shows around 92,000 clones, with roughly 82% occurring only once. The sequencing used PBMCs, collected 255 days after intestinal transplant. These receptors were collected from a human patient who received an intestinal transplant, so some T cells may come from the graft donor.

The chain links TRBV10-2 to TRBJ2-3; 7 bases are shared with TRBD2. The J segment lost 6 bases and the V segment lost 2 bases, leaving 11 bases of the junction unmatched. CDR1 is WSHSY and CDR2 is SAAADI in the germline V gene. CDR3 size: 16 residues. CDR3 DNA sequence: TGCGCCAGCAGTGAGAGGGGCGGGAGATTATCGGATACGCAGTATTTT. Translation: CASSERGGRLSDTQYF.

The V gene is TRBV10-1, the J gene TRBJ2-1, with D perhaps TRBD2 (7 bases). V gave up 4 bases and J gave up 7 bases, with 14 bases separating them. Germline V gene data show CDR1 as WNHNN and CDR2 as SYGVQD (reference sequence). The CDR3 sequence is 14 residues long. The CDR3 bases are TGCGCCAGCAGTGGCGCGGGGGCCATAAATGAGCAGTTCTTC. Amino acid sequence: CASSGAGAINEQFF.

V and J are TRBV27 and TRBJ2-3; 13 positions agree with TRBD2. This CDR3 comprises 21 residues. The trim removed 3 bases at V and 0 bases at J, leaving 15 bases unmatched. Germline-derived CDR1 and CDR2 are MNHEY and SMNVEV (reference sequence). The CDR3 DNA reads as TGTGCCAGCAGTTTCGGGACAGAGACTAGCGGGGGGAACAATAGCACAGATACGCAGTATTTT. Its translation is CASSFGTETSGGNNSTDTQYF.

V gene TRBV6-5 combines with J gene TRBJ1-5; D may be TRBD1 (6 bases). The CDR3 covers 15 residues. Trimming took off 0 bases at V and 2 bases at J, with 8 bases between the two ends. Per germline, CDR1 MNHEY and CDR2 SVGAGI. For the CDR3, the DNA is TGTGCCAGCAGTTACTCGGGGGCACGCAATCAGCCCCAGCATTTT. Its protein is CASSYSGARNQPQHF.

This clone has more than one count but fewer than ten. V and J are TRBV5-4 and TRBJ2-3, with D possibly matching TRBD1 (5 bases). The CDR3 has 16 amino acids. Germline V gene data show CDR1 as SGHNT and CDR2 as YYREEE (reference sequence). V was shortened by 0 bases and J by 7 bases, with 18 bases between the two germline ends. The CDR3 protein is CASSLEGLAGLYTQYF. The CDR3 bases are TGTGCCAGCAGCTTGGAAGGTTTGGCAGGGCTTTATACGCAGTATTTT.

The rearrangement uses TRBV6-1 and TRBJ1-4; the match to TRBD1 covers 7 bases. This CDR3 comprises 15 residues. J was trimmed by 8 bases and V by 6 bases; bases with no gene match: 12. The germline CDR1 and CDR2 sequences are MNHNS and SASEGT. The CDR3 coding sequence is TGTGCCAGCAGCCCTGACAGGGACGGGGAGGAAAAACTGTTTTTT. The encoded protein is CASSPDRDGEEKLFF.

V gene TRBV5-5 combines with J gene TRBJ1-2; 8 bases align to TRBD1. The V gene's germline CDR1 is SGHKS and CDR2 YYEKEE (reference sequence). Trimming took 1 base from V and 0 from J; bases not matched to a gene: 11. CDR3 length equals 18 residues. CDR3 protein: CASSLRSAGGRSNYGYTF. The CDR3, as DNA: TGTGCCAGCAGCTTGCGGTCGGCAGGGGGCCGCTCTAACTATGGCTACACCTTC.

This chain links TRBV5-5 with TRBJ1-1; 10 bases are a match to TRBD1. The CDR3 spans 15 residues. V lost 0 bases to trimming and J lost 4 bases; unmatched junction nucleotides: 3. The germline V gene encodes CDR1 SGHKS and CDR2 YYEKEE (reference sequence). The CDR3 sequence: CASSLEGQGGTEAFF. CDR3 coding DNA: TGTGCCAGCAGCTTGGAAGGACAGGGGGGCACTGAAGCTTTCTTT.

The chain combines TRBV19 with TRBJ2-3; possibly TRBD1 for D (6 bases). The CDR3 contains 14 residues. Germline V gene lookup returns CDR1 LNHDA and CDR2 SQIVND (reference sequence). Trimming took off 9 bases at V and 0 bases at J, with 13 bases between the two ends. The CDR3 region has the DNA TGTGCCAGCAAACAGGGATGGAGCACAGATACGCAGTATTTT. Translating it yields CASKQGWSTDTQYF.

The chain employs TRBV29-1 and TRBJ1-2; D remains unclear. The germline V and J ends were trimmed by 1 base and 0 bases, with 6 bases remaining between them. This CDR3 is built from 13 residues. From germline, CDR1 is SQVTM and CDR2 ANQGSEA. The CDR3 nucleotides read TGCAGCGTTGAAGGCCTCGCTAACTATGGCTACACCTTC. Encoded protein: CSVEGLANYGYTF.

The chain has TRBV7-9 and TRBJ2-1; TRBD2 might be the D (6 bases). The CDR3 is 16 amino acids. V lost 5 bases and J 4 bases, leaving 18 bases between the germline ends. Per germline, CDR1 SEHNR and CDR2 FQNEAQ (reference sequence). The DNA for the CDR3 is TGTGCCAGCAGCCCCCCTGGGGGGAAGAAGTACAATGAGCAGTTCTTC. Translation gives CASSPPGGKKYNEQFF.

The chain couples TRBV7-6 to TRBJ2-1; D possibly corresponds to TRBD2 (5 bases). The CDR3 contains 17 residues. The V gene's germline CDR1 is SGHVS and CDR2 FNYEAQ. The V end lost 5 bases, the J end lost 0 bases, and 17 bases lay between the germline ends. The CDR3 spells CASSQHATSSSYNEQFF. CDR3 DNA sequence: TGTGCCAGCAGCCAACACGCTACTAGTAGCTCCTACAATGAGCAGTTCTTC.

The sample holds one count of this clone. The chain uses TRBV2 and TRBJ1-5, with TRBD1 as a possible D gene (5 bases). V lost 2 bases, J lost 4 bases, and 15 bases lay in between. This CDR3 is 16 amino acids long. Germline V gene data show CDR1 as SNHLY and CDR2 as FYNNEI. The CDR3 here is CASSENGGRPNQPQHF. DNA for the CDR3: TGTGCCAGCAGTGAAAATGGGGGGAGACCAAATCAGCCCCAGCATTTT.

This chain joins TRBV6-1 and TRBJ1-1; D perhaps matches TRBD1 (6 bases). Trimming pared 5 bases from V and 1 base from J, leaving 11 bases between. Germline V gene data show CDR1 as MNHNS and CDR2 as SASEGT. The CDR3 runs to 14 residues. In DNA, the CDR3 is TGTGCCAGCAGTCAAAGGACAGAGAACACTGAAGCTTTCTTT. Protein: CASSQRTENTEAFF.

V is TRBV28 and J is TRBJ1-4; TRBD1 is a possible D gene (5 bases). With 9 bases removed from V and 6 bases from J, the gap between germline ends came to 17 bases. CDR3 length: 14 residues. Germline V CDR1 and CDR2: MDHEN, SYDVKM. CDR3 sequence (DNA): TGTGCCAGGGGGCCCGCGCGGACGGATGAAAAACTGTTTTTT. Translated: CARGPARTDEKLFF.

The chain carries TRBV11-1 and TRBJ2-7; a possible D gene is TRBD2 (6 bases). V lost 8 bases to trimming and J lost 0 bases, with 17 bases between them. Germline V gene sequence: CDR1 SGHAT, CDR2 FQDESV (reference sequence). The CDR3 runs 15 residues. In DNA form, the CDR3 reads TGTGCCAGCCAACGGGCAGCGGGTGCCTCCTACGAGCAGTACTTC. It codes for CASQRAAGASYEQYF.

The chain combines TRBV6-1 with TRBJ2-7; 10 nucleotides line up with TRBD1. From germline, CDR1 is MNHNS and CDR2 SASEGT. CDR3 length: 14 residues. The J segment lost 5 bases and the V segment lost 8 bases, leaving 9 bases of the junction unmatched. The DNA for the CDR3 is TGTGCCAGCGGAACCGGGACAGGGGCGGACGAGCAGTACTTC. This encodes CASGTGTGADEQYF.

The rearrangement links TRBV15 to TRBJ2-5, with 8 bases lining up with TRBD2. The J segment lost 2 bases and the V segment lost 1 base, leaving 0 bases of the junction unmatched. The CDR3 has 14 residues. Looked up from germline, CDR1 is LNHNV and CDR2 is YYDKDF (reference sequence). The CDR3 reads CATSRGLAQETQYF. The CDR3 region has the DNA TGTGCCACCAGCAGAGGACTAGCGCAAGAGACCCAGTACTTC.

There are a few counts of this clone. This sequence joins TRBV19 and TRBJ1-3, with D unresolved. The germline gives CDR1 LNHDA, CDR2 SQIVND (reference sequence). The CDR3 length is 16 residues. Trimming took 3 bases from V and 0 from J, leaving 12 bases between them. DNA of the CDR3: TGTGCCAGTAGTATCGTGGGTCTGCACTCTGGAAACACCATATATTTT. This translates into CASSIVGLHSGNTIYF.

This chain joins TRBV29-1 and TRBJ2-1; a weak D match, TRBD1 (6 bases). Germline-derived CDR1 and CDR2 are SQVTM and ANQGSEA. The ends were cut back, 0 bases at V and 3 bases at J, with 12 bases in the middle. The CDR3 is 15 residues long. The CDR3 is CSVEDLRDNYNEQFF. CDR3 coding DNA: TGCAGCGTTGAAGATCTTAGGGACAACTACAATGAGCAGTTCTTC.

The rearrangement uses TRBV5-1 and TRBJ2-7; 12 bases are shared with TRBD1. There are 15 residues in the CDR3. From germline, CDR1 is SGHRS and CDR2 YFSETQ. V gave up 4 bases and J gave up 4 bases; unmatched junction bases: 6. The CDR3 is CASSDGTGGLYEQYF. The CDR3 coding sequence is TGCGCCAGCAGCGACGGGACAGGGGGCCTGTACGAGCAGTACTTC.

Turning to this clone: Additional DNA sequences in this sample encode the identical CDR3. The V and J genes are TRBV19 and TRBJ2-7; a weak D match, TRBD2 (7 bases). CDR1 and CDR2 (germline): LNHDA, SQIVND (reference sequence). This CDR3 comprises 12 residues. The CDR3, as DNA: TGTGCTACTAGGGGGGGCTCCTACGAGCAGTACTTC. This encodes CATRGGSYEQYF.

This sequence joins TRBV5-6 and TRBJ1-5, with 9 positions matching TRBD1. The CDR3 has 17 amino acids. With 4 bases clipped from V and 0 bases from J, the junction kept 8 bases outside the gene matches. Germline CDR1 is SGHDT and CDR2 is YYEEEE. CDR3 amino acids: CASSPGTGRFSNQPQHF. The CDR3 DNA reads as TGTGCCAGCAGCCCCGGGACAGGGAGATTTAGCAATCAGCCCCAGCATTTT.

V gene TRBV30 combines with J gene TRBJ2-5, with 12 bases matching TRBD2. The CDR3 consists of 16 residues. CDR1 is GTSNPN and CDR2 is SVGIG in the germline V gene (reference sequence). V trimming: 3 bases; J trimming: 2 bases; junction bases outside the gene matches: 7. Here the CDR3 reads CAWSAILAGGQETQYF. CDR3 bases: TGTGCCTGGAGCGCCATCCTAGCGGGGGGGCAAGAGACCCAGTACTTC.

The chain has TRBV2 and TRBJ1-2, with D maybe TRBD1 (5 bases). Germline V gene lookup returns CDR1 SNHLY and CDR2 FYNNEI. Trimming took 6 bases from V and 0 from J, leaving 8 bases between them. This CDR3 is 13 amino acids long. CDR3 in amino acids: CASSQTANYGYTF. The CDR3 DNA follows: TGTGCCAGCAGCCAGACAGCTAACTATGGCTACACCTTC.

The chain is built from TRBV28 and TRBJ1-4; 7 bases match TRBD1. Germline V gene data show CDR1 as MDHEN and CDR2 as SYDVKM. The CDR3 is 15 amino acids. Losses at the gene ends were 6 bases for V and 6 bases for J; bases not matched to a gene: 10. CDR3 in amino acids: CASRPERGRDEKLFF. The CDR3 coding sequence is TGTGCCAGCAGGCCCGAGAGGGGGCGGGATGAAAAACTGTTTTTT. The full variable domain, in which reference TRBV28 and TRBJ1-4 provide the parts outside the CDR3, is DVKVTQSSRYLVKRTGEKVFLECVQDMDHENMFWYRQDPGLGLRLIYFSYDVKMKEKGDIPEGYSVSREKKERFSLILESASTNQTSMYLCASRPERGRDEKLFFGSGTQLSVL.

This sequence joins TRBV6-5 and TRBJ2-1; D is tentatively TRBD1 or TRBD2 (5 bases each). The CDR3 sequence is 14 residues long. Trimming removed 4 bases at V and 4 bases at J, with 11 bases between. Per germline, CDR1 MNHEY and CDR2 SVGAGI. The CDR3 loop reads CASSLGVDYNEQFF. CDR3 bases: TGTGCCAGCAGTTTGGGGGTGGATTACAATGAGCAGTTCTTC.

This clone was seen just once. This chain joins TRBV9 and TRBJ2-7; 12 nucleotides match TRBD2. Germline values: CDR1 SGDLS, CDR2 YYNGEE. The CDR3 has 15 amino acids. The V gene end was trimmed by 0 bases and the J gene end by 11 bases; junction bases not matched to a gene: 9. CDR3 sequence (DNA): TGTGCCAGCAGCGTAGAAGCGGGACTAGCGGGCCAAAAGTACTTC. Translating gives CASSVEAGLAGQKYF.

CDR3 sequence: CASSEQQESNEQFF. The CDR3 DNA is TGTGCCAGCAGCGAACAACAGGAGTCCAATGAGCAGTTCTTC. The V gene is TRBV7-9, the J gene TRBJ2-1; D perhaps matches TRBD1 (5 bases). Looked up from germline, CDR1 is SEHNR and CDR2 is FQNEAQ (reference sequence). V shed 5 bases and J shed 6 bases, with 14 bases lying between them. The CDR3 is made up of 14 amino acids.

The chain combines TRBV29-1 with TRBJ2-4; the match to TRBD2 covers 9 bases. V was clipped by 4 bases and J by 0 bases; unmatched bases: 10. Per the germline V gene, CDR1 is SQVTM and CDR2 is ANQGSEA. This CDR3 is built from 17 residues. The CDR3 reads CSVVARGLALAKNIQYF. In DNA form, the CDR3 reads TGCAGCGTTGTAGCTCGGGGACTAGCCTTAGCCAAAAACATTCAGTACTTC.